Detailed here is one T cell receptor beta chain. This specimen belongs to a study of OX40 agonist ivuxolimab in advanced cancers. Measured with immunoSEQ multiplex PCR; TCRdb has only the in-frame clones, and not every one. The sample holds about 26,000 clones, roughly 85% seen once. The sequence was collected from an adult with an advanced solid tumor such as melanoma, head and neck, liver or kidney cancer. Sequences were derived from CD4+ or CD8+ T cells sorted from blood, sampled in a trial of the OX40 agonist ivuxolimab.

The CDR3 DNA reads TGCGCCAGCAGCCCCCTCGCTGGGGAGGATGAGCAGTTCTTC. Amino acid sequence: CASSPLAGEDEQFF. This sequence joins TRBV4-1 and TRBJ2-1; tentatively, D is TRBD2 (6 bases). The CDR3 has 14 residues. The germline CDR1 and CDR2 sequences are MGHRA and YSYEKL. The V gene lost 4 bases and the J gene lost 8 bases, with 15 bases spanning the gap.